The rows below give T cell receptor beta chains drawn from one sample of a study of blood T cell repertoires in COVID-19. Here immunoSEQ multiplex PCR was the method, and the copy in TCRdb shows in-frame clones only, minus some. The sample has approximately 33,000 clones, roughly three quarters seen once; the top ten hold roughly a sixth. Source material: peripheral blood. Receptors were obtained from a man in his 70s with acute or convalescent COVID-19. The conserved cysteine and the conserved F or W are not part of the CDR3 here. Each record gives: CDR3 protein, V gene, J gene.

ASSLGRGPYNEQF,TRBV28,TRBJ2-1
ASSSDRDNQPQH,TRBV7-9,TRBJ1-5
ASSISAGVTEAF,TRBV19,TRBJ1-1
AWRTGGTGGYEQY,TRBV30,TRBJ2-7
ASSLAGVSNQPQH,TRBV5-5,TRBJ1-5
ASSMGFEGGYGYT,TRBV19,TRBJ1-2
ASSPERGNYGYT,TRBV7-2,TRBJ1-2
ASSRMGALTYEQY,TRBV6-5,TRBJ2-7
ASSQLTRWDGYT,TRBV23-1,TRBJ1-2
ASSSPWDGGPTGELF,TRBV7-9,TRBJ2-2
ASSSQRASSYEQY,TRBV18,TRBJ2-7
ASSVGHTNQPQH,TRBV9,TRBJ1-5
ASARRVAGGRTGELF,TRBV5-1,TRBJ2-2
ASSPQATNEKLF,TRBV16,TRBJ1-4
ASSTTGGTNEKLF,TRBV19,TRBJ1-4
ASSQVWEVF,TRBV3-1/TRBV3-2,TRBJ1-1
SVNRGLGNEQF,TRBV29-1,TRBJ2-1
ASTIGRESTGELF,TRBV19,TRBJ2-2
ASSPTSGEAF,TRBV18,TRBJ1-1
ASSATGLSGEQY,TRBV19,TRBJ2-7
ASSLTGTGKNIQY,TRBV5-4,TRBJ2-4
ASSLEASGAKEQY,TRBV7-2,TRBJ2-7
ASSYRDRGRF,TRBV6-2/TRBV6-3,TRBJ2-1
ASSVLPGTRPYNEQF,TRBV19,TRBJ2-1
ASSVEGRLDEQF,TRBV9,TRBJ2-1
AWKDGSTGELF,TRBV30,TRBJ2-2
ASSLAGTDTEAF,TRBV5-1,TRBJ1-1